Listed here are 3 T cell receptor beta chains from one sample, sequenced in a study of blood T cell repertoires in COVID-19. Data came from immunoSEQ multiplex PCR; TCRdb stores just in-frame clones and leaves some out. The data show some 100,000 clones, with roughly 90% seen just once and roughly 6% held by the top ten. Source material: peripheral blood. These receptors all stem from a woman aged 60-70 years with acute or convalescent COVID-19.

The chain uses TRBV6-6 and TRBJ2-3; TRBD2 aligns across 9 bases. CDR1 is MNHNY and CDR2 is SVGAGI in the germline V gene (reference sequence). The CDR3 is made up of 15 amino acids. V was pared by 6 bases and J by 2 bases, with 6 bases of the junction left unmatched. Here the CDR3 DNA reads TGTGCCAGCAGGAATAGCGGGAGACCCACAGATACGCAGTATTTT. This sequence encodes CASRNSGRPTDTQYF.

The chain carries TRBV29-1 and TRBJ2-2, with D maybe TRBD1 (5 bases). Between the trimmed V and J ends, which lost 3 bases and 3 bases, there was a span of 8 bases. CDR1 is SQVTM and CDR2 is ANQGSEA in the germline V gene. CDR3 length: 13 amino acids. DNA of the CDR3: TGCAGCGTTGATCAGGGTTACACCGGGGAGCTGTTTTTT. This translates into CSVDQGYTGELFF.

The chain recombines TRBV5-8 with TRBJ2-3; D is uncertain. The CDR3 contains 15 residues. Deletions cut 4 bases from V and 4 bases from J, with 16 bases between. Germline CDR1 reads SGHTS; CDR2 reads YDEGEE. The CDR3 loop reads CASSRPLGTSDTQYF. The CDR3 DNA is TGTGCCAGCAGCCGGCCTCTAGGAACCTCAGATACGCAGTATTTT.